This record covers a single T cell receptor (beta chain). Its antigen is not identified. TCRdb used MiXCR to reprocess the RT-PCR reads, holding one entry per CDR3 protein. In the table there are about 800,000 distinct CDR3 sequences, over 20% of which are singletons. The data stem from a study of response to subunit inactivated influenza vaccine. This CDR3 comprises 16 residues. CDR1 and CDR2 (germline): LGHNA, YNFKEQ. The V and J ends lost 4 bases and 2 bases, in that order; junction bases with no gene match: 10. Study-level points and caveats: It was the authors' suggestion that each seasonal influenza vaccination recruits few new T cells.

Source: PBMCs from blood, taken roughly 5 days after vaccination. The chain couples TRBV4-2 to TRBJ2-7; 8 nucleotides line up with TRBD2. The TCR was taken from a man aged 50 to 60 who received an inactivated influenza vaccine. The DNA for the CDR3 is TGTGCCAGCAGCCCCTCATCTCCGCGGGGGGCCTACGAGCAGTACTTC. The encoded protein is CASSPSSPRGAYEQYF.